The source of this TCR beta chain is a study of regulatory T cells in long-lasting Graves disease. As for the study in general: Over 5 years on antithyroid drugs plus positive TSH receptor antibodies marked Graves' disease as persistent.

iRepertoire HTBI primers and Arm-PCR of CDR3 regions built TCR beta libraries. TCRdb ran MiXCR on the multiplex PCR reads and lists one entry per CDR3 protein. Of a few hundred thousand distinct CDR3 sequences listed, 23% are singletons. The time point was: persistent/refractory GD, antithyroid drugs over 5 years with positive TRAb. With RNA extracted from PBMCs as input, the TCR library was made. EDTA tubes received about 10 milliliters of collected peripheral blood. This TCR was recovered from a female donor with Graves disease. This sample comprised peripheral blood mononuclear cells (PBMCs), obtained when the disease was refractory, from a patient treated with antithyroid drugs.

CDR3 loop: CASSTSGGFYNSPLHF. For the CDR3, the DNA is TGTGCCAGCTCAACGTCAGGGGGGTTTTATAATTCACCCCTCCACTTT. This chain joins TRBV6-1 and TRBJ1-6; 7 positions agree with TRBD1. The CDR3 is 16 residues long. V lost 8 bases and J lost 4; bases outside the gene matches: 11. Germline V gene lookup returns CDR1 MNHNS and CDR2 SASEGT.